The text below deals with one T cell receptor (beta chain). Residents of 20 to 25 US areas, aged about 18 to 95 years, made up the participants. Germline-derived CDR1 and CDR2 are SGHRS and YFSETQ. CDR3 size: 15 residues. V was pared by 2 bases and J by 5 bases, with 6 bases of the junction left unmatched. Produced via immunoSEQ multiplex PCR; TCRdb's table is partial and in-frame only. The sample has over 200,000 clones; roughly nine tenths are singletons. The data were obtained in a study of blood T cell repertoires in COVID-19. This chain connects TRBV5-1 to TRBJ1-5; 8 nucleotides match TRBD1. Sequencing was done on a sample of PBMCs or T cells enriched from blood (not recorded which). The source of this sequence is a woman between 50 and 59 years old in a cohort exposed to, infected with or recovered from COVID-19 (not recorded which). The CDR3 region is CASSLGQGAHQPQHF. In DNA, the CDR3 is TGCGCCAGCAGCTTAGGGCAGGGGGCGCATCAGCCCCAGCATTTT.